The T cell receptor beta chain under discussion was sequenced for a study of beta chain features in type 1 diabetes (dated by TCRdb to the late 2010s). Regarding the research as a whole: Mean age, gender distribution, total cell number and subset yield were not different between patients and healthy donors. Across all samples, 107,917,701 sorted cells were examined, and cell number per subset correlated strongly with RNA yield. In the study, TCRB repertoires of sorted circulating CD4+ T cell subsets from recently diagnosed type 1 diabetes patients were compared with those of matched healthy donors. Regulatory and stem cell-like memory subsets were obtained from only 8 patients and about 8 healthy donors, while naive and central memory subsets were obtained from all 30 or so donors. General conclusions and limits of the study: Because cDNA was sequenced instead of genomic DNA, activated cells with high expression could be over-represented, although the groups did not differ in activation or CD3 levels. Type 1 diabetes patients showed a moderate but significant shortening of TCRB CDR3 length in all four CD4+ subsets. Only small numbers of individuals were included in the HLA sub-analyses, which left unresolved whether HLA type had any influence on TCRB rearrangement. At VDJ recombination sites, patients with type 1 diabetes made fewer insertions and deleted more nucleotides, a pattern implying thymic rearrangement abnormalities. Shorter templates might have been favored by PCR, but patient and control samples were amplified and corrected together, so both groups would have been affected equally by any skew. Naive, central memory and regulatory TCRB repertoires appeared more similar among patients than among healthy donors.

Each donor gave one peripheral blood draw, approximately 0.11 L on average, collected into heparinised tubes. A BD FACSAria II was used to sort naive, central memory, regulatory and stem cell-like memory CD4+ T cells with a panel that included CD45RO, CCR7, CD25, CD127, CD95 and CD27. Every sorted population had a purity above 95%. PBMCs were isolated immediately by Lymphoprep density gradient centrifugation and stained directly without culture. Samples were stained and sorted in pairs, with one healthy donor and one patient per experiment, so that batch effects were minimized. All of the isolated RNA was reverse transcribed with the High Capacity cDNA Reverse Transcription Kit, so expressed TCRB transcripts were sequenced. Deep immunoSEQ sequencing was applied to naive, central memory and regulatory T cell samples, giving an average of around 3.4 million total reads per sample. After sorted cells were lysed in RLT buffer, RNA was extracted with DNase-treated RNeasy Micro or Mini kits, with the choice depending on cell number. To prevent cross-contamination, each cell subset was processed individually, whereas patient and healthy donor samples were processed jointly. Using the immunoSEQ multiplex PCR, TCRB sequences were amplified from cDNA into 87-bp fragments spanning the CDR3 region. Sequencing of the amplicons was performed on the Illumina HiSeq platform. Per the original workflow: Synthetic template baselines were used to correct PCR bias computationally, reads within Hamming distance 2 were collapsed, and singletons that could not be merged were discarded. Reads were aligned to IMGT to assign V, D and J genes, CDR3 length, and insertions or deletions at six rearrangement sites. Clonotype counts were normalized to sorted cell number within each subset before computing true diversity and Gini coefficients with the tcR R package. Repertoire sharing was quantified using the overlap coefficient calculated on TCRB nucleotide sequences. Entries here come from immuneACCESS through TCRdb and include only in-frame sequences with V and J called. Some clones fail to appear in such tables; in the studies checked, an unresolved V gene covers under half of the shortfall, and the cause of the remainder is unknown. That table gives V, J and clone size, and the DNA gave D and trimming. This sample gives over 300,000 clones in total; around 8% of them show up just once. The ten largest clones add up to around 0.44% of the sample.

A few counts support this clone. This clone's antigen is unknown. No clone much larger than this one lies a single base away; base qualities are absent. Reading the germline V gene gives CDR1 LGHNT and CDR2 FRNRAP. The CDR3 spans 14 residues, from the cysteine through the phenylalanine. Only CDR3 DNA is held: 42 bases, read in frame from base 1. Between the V and J ends, shortened by 2 bases and 0 bases respectively, the junction contains 6 bases. Source material: central memory CD4+ T cells from blood. The sequence came from a woman aged 18-29 years in good health. The V and J segments used are TRBV12-5 and TRBJ2-3; no D gene can be assigned with confidence. The CDR3 in this case is CASGLSQSTDTQYF. The DNA sequence is TGTGCTAGTGGTTTGTCGCAGAGCACAGATACGCAGTATTTT.